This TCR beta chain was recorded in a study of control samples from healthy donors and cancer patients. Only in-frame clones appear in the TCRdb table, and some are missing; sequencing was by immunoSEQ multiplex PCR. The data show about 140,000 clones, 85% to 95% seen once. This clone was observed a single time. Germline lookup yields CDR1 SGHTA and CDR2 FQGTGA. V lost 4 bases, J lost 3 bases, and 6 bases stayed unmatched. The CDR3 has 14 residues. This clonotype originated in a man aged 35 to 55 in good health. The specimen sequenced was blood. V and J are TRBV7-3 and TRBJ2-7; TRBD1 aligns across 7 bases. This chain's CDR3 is CASSSPAGGYEQYF. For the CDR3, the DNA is TGTGCCAGCAGCTCCCCGGCAGGGGGCTACGAGCAGTACTTC.